A selection of T cell receptor beta chains follows, all from one sample in a study of blood T cell repertoires in COVID-19. Produced via immunoSEQ multiplex PCR; TCRdb's table is partial and in-frame only. Here the sample spans roughly 100,000 clones, around 76% being singletons. The sample comprised peripheral blood. These receptors were obtained from a woman in her sixties or seventies with acute or convalescent COVID-19. Both conserved end residues are part of each CDR3. D genes are given only for firm matches. Size tells how often a clone was seen (once, few, many) or the class of an expanded clone, and some rows leave it out.

CDR3: CASSYLGVGETQYF; DNA: TGTGCCAGCAGTTACCTAGGGGTGGGGGAGACCCAGTACTTC; size: -; length: 14; J: TRBJ2-5; D: -; V: TRBV6-5
CDR3: CASSLEGQGAAGELFF; DNA: TGTGCCAGCAGCTTGGAGGGACAGGGGGCCGCGGGGGAGCTGTTTTTT; size: -; length: 16; J: TRBJ2-2; D: TRBD1; V: TRBV5-5
CDR3: CASSSPIRGRYTGELFF; DNA: TGTGCCAGCAGCTCCCCTATCAGGGGGAGATACACCGGGGAGCTGTTTTTT; size: -; length: 17; J: TRBJ2-2; D: TRBD1; V: TRBV11-2
CDR3: CASSIQGLKNIQYF; DNA: TGTGCCAGTAGTATTCAGGGGCTCAAAAACATTCAGTACTTC; size: once; length: 14; J: TRBJ2-4; D: -; V: TRBV19
CDR3: CSAREVPAEAFF; DNA: TGCAGCGCTAGGGAGGTTCCGGCTGAAGCTTTCTTT; size: few; length: 12; J: TRBJ1-1; D: -; V: TRBV29-1
CDR3: CASSYTRTPNTEAFF; DNA: TGTGCCAGCAGTTACACCCGGACACCGAACACTGAAGCTTTCTTT; size: few; length: 15; J: TRBJ1-1; D: -; V: TRBV6-5
CDR3: CASSLGTVSGNTIYF; DNA: TGTGCCAGCAGCTTAGGGACAGTCTCTGGAAACACCATATATTTT; size: -; length: 15; J: TRBJ1-3; D: -; V: TRBV11-2
CDR3: CASSLRDFNSPLHF; DNA: TGTGCCAGCAGTTTACGGGACTTCAATTCACCCCTCCACTTT; size: few; length: 14; J: TRBJ1-6; D: -; V: TRBV27
CDR3: CAWSIGGGGTEAFF; DNA: TGTGCCTGGAGTATAGGGGGGGGTGGCACTGAAGCTTTCTTT; size: -; length: 14; J: TRBJ1-1; D: -; V: TRBV30
CDR3: CASSLGVSSRGTGELFF; DNA: TGTGCCAGCAGCTTGGGGGTTTCTAGCAGGGGCACCGGGGAGCTGTTTTTT; size: -; length: 17; J: TRBJ2-2; D: -; V: TRBV5-4
CDR3: CASSLVVLQEQYF; DNA: TGTGCCAGCAGCTTAGTAGTCTTGCAGGAGCAGTATTTT; size: -; length: 13; J: TRBJ2-3; D: -; V: TRBV7-2
CDR3: CASSLGPGANQPQHF; DNA: TGTGCCAGCAGCTTGGGACCAGGGGCGAATCAGCCCCAGCATTTT; size: -; length: 15; J: TRBJ1-5; D: -; V: TRBV7-8
CDR3: CASSSRVTFTEAFF; DNA: TGTGCCAGTAGTAGTCGGGTGACCTTCACTGAAGCTTTCTTT; size: -; length: 14; J: TRBJ1-1; D: -; V: TRBV19
CDR3: CASRASGQGNTEAFF; DNA: TGTGCCAGCAGAGCCAGCGGGCAGGGAAACACTGAAGCTTTCTTT; size: once; length: 15; J: TRBJ1-1; D: -; V: TRBV2
CDR3: CASSPAGDTQYF; DNA: TGTGCCAGCTCACCGGCAGGAGATACGCAGTATTTT; size: few; length: 12; J: TRBJ2-3; D: -; V: TRBV18
CDR3: CASSRQNGRNTEAFF; DNA: TGTGCCAGCAGCCGACAGAATGGACGGAACACTGAAGCTTTCTTT; size: few; length: 15; J: TRBJ1-1; D: -; V: TRBV28
CDR3: CASSERGGLYEQFF; DNA: TGTGCCAGCTCTGAGCGGGGGGGCCTCTATGAGCAGTTCTTC; size: -; length: 14; J: TRBJ2-1; D: TRBD2; V: TRBV3-1/TRBV3-2
CDR3: CASSLAGASGNTIYF; DNA: TGCGCCAGCAGCTTGGCAGGCGCCTCTGGAAACACCATATATTTT; size: -; length: 15; J: TRBJ1-3; D: -; V: TRBV5-1
CDR3: CASRPFVGTGVNYGYTF; DNA: TGCGCCAGCAGACCCTTCGTTGGGACAGGGGTTAACTATGGCTACACCTTC; size: -; length: 17; J: TRBJ1-2; D: TRBD1; V: TRBV4-1
CDR3: CASRGGGTGGNQPQHF; DNA: TGTGCCAGCAGGGGGGGAGGGACTGGTGGCAATCAGCCCCAGCATTTT; size: -; length: 16; J: TRBJ1-5; D: -; V: TRBV7-2
CDR3: CASSIAWQGGYGYTF; DNA: TGTGCCAGTAGTATAGCATGGCAGGGAGGCTATGGCTACACCTTC; size: -; length: 15; J: TRBJ1-2; D: -; V: TRBV19
CDR3: CASRPGTLDTQYF; DNA: TGTGCCAGCAGGCCAGGTACTCTAGATACGCAGTATTTT; size: -; length: 13; J: TRBJ2-3; D: -; V: TRBV28
CDR3: CARLSGWGGRGGEQYF; DNA: TGCGCCCGTTTGAGCGGTTGGGGGGGCCGGGGGGGGGAGCAGTACTTC; size: -; length: 16; J: TRBJ2-7; D: TRBD2; V: TRBV5-1
CDR3: CASSLGIGGGQSDTQYF; DNA: TGTGCCAGCAGCTTAGGGATTGGCGGGGGTCAGTCAGATACGCAGTATTTT; size: -; length: 17; J: TRBJ2-3; D: TRBD2; V: TRBV7-9
CDR3: CASSENRGLNIQYF; DNA: TGCGCCAGCAGCGAGAACAGGGGGTTGAACATTCAGTACTTC; size: -; length: 14; J: TRBJ2-4; D: TRBD1; V: TRBV4-3
CDR3: CASGTGGYGELFF; DNA: TGCGCCAGCGGGACAGGGGGTTACGGGGAGCTGTTTTTT; size: -; length: 13; J: TRBJ2-2; D: TRBD1; V: TRBV10-1
CDR3: CASSRQYTEAFF; DNA: TGTGCCAGCAGTCGACAGTACACTGAAGCTTTCTTT; size: -; length: 12; J: TRBJ1-1; D: -; V: TRBV7-9
CDR3: CASSPRTTGDGETQYF; DNA: TGCGCCAGCAGCCCTAGAACCACAGGGGATGGAGAGACCCAGTACTTC; size: many; length: 16; J: TRBJ2-5; D: TRBD1; V: TRBV4-1
CDR3: CASSFPGGNNEQFF; DNA: TGTGCCAGCAGCTTCCCGGGGGGGAACAATGAGCAGTTCTTC; size: -; length: 14; J: TRBJ2-1; D: TRBD2; V: TRBV5-6
CDR3: CASSEGTGHLYNEQFF; DNA: TGTGCCAGCAGCGAGGGGACAGGGCACTTATACAATGAGCAGTTCTTC; size: -; length: 16; J: TRBJ2-1; D: TRBD1; V: TRBV9
CDR3: CASSHRLGAFF; DNA: TGTGCCAGCAGTCACAGGTTAGGAGCTTTCTTT; size: -; length: 11; J: TRBJ1-1; D: -; V: TRBV12-3/TRBV12-4
CDR3: CAWSVSSTGPRPQHF; DNA: TGTGCCTGGAGTGTCAGTTCGACAGGCCCTCGACCCCAGCATTTT; size: -; length: 15; J: TRBJ1-5; D: -; V: TRBV30
CDR3: CATSRRSGGQETQYF; DNA: TGTGCCACCAGCAGGCGATCAGGGGGGCAAGAGACCCAGTACTTC; size: -; length: 15; J: TRBJ2-5; D: -; V: TRBV15
CDR3: CASSYSGVNTEAFF; DNA: TGTGCCAGCAGTTATTCGGGAGTTAACACTGAAGCTTTCTTT; size: -; length: 14; J: TRBJ1-1; D: -; V: TRBV6-5
CDR3: CASSQDWGRNEKLFF; DNA: TGCGCCAGCAGCCAAGATTGGGGCCGTAATGAAAAACTGTTTTTT; size: -; length: 15; J: TRBJ1-4; D: -; V: TRBV4-3
CDR3: CASSREGAFNYGYTF; DNA: TGTGCCAGCTCACGAGAGGGGGCCTTTAACTATGGCTACACCTTC; size: once; length: 15; J: TRBJ1-2; D: TRBD1; V: TRBV18
CDR3: CAYSGQGRHTF; DNA: TGTGCCTATTCCGGGCAGGGCAGGCACACCTTC; size: -; length: 11; J: TRBJ1-2; D: -; V: TRBV30
CDR3: CASSRRDTPYEQYF; DNA: TGTGCCAGCAGCCGCCGGGACACCCCTTACGAGCAGTACTTC; size: -; length: 14; J: TRBJ2-7; D: -; V: TRBV7-9
CDR3: CASSLGGDQPQHF; DNA: TGTGCCAGCAGCTTAGGGGGAGATCAGCCCCAGCATTTT; size: -; length: 13; J: TRBJ1-5; D: -; V: TRBV7-8
CDR3: CASRFVTSGDFEQFF; DNA: TGTGCCAGCCGCTTTGTGACTAGCGGGGATTTTGAGCAGTTCTTC; size: -; length: 15; J: TRBJ2-1; D: TRBD2; V: TRBV27
CDR3: CASSSTRGQDYGYTF; DNA: TGTGCCAGCAGCTCCACCAGGGGGCAGGACTATGGCTACACCTTC; size: few; length: 15; J: TRBJ1-2; D: TRBD1; V: TRBV7-9
CDR3: CASSLAHNGEAFF; DNA: TGTGCCAGCAGCTTAGCGCATAATGGTGAGGCTTTCTTT; size: -; length: 13; J: TRBJ1-1; D: -; V: TRBV7-9
CDR3: CASSLELNSPLHF; DNA: TGTGCCAGCAGCTTAGAGCTAAATTCACCCCTCCACTTT; size: -; length: 13; J: TRBJ1-6; D: -; V: TRBV11-2
CDR3: CASSLGQGPYNEQFF; DNA: TGTGCCAGCAGCTTAGGACAGGGTCCCTACAATGAGCAGTTCTTC; size: few; length: 15; J: TRBJ2-1; D: TRBD1; V: TRBV7-9
CDR3: CASIDRGQGETQYF; DNA: TGTGCCAGTATAGACAGGGGGCAGGGAGAGACCCAGTACTTC; size: -; length: 14; J: TRBJ2-5; D: TRBD1; V: TRBV19
CDR3: CAVRDRGRGDIQYF; DNA: TGTGCCGTTAGGGACAGGGGGCGCGGGGACATTCAGTACTTC; size: -; length: 14; J: TRBJ2-4; D: TRBD1; V: TRBV19
CDR3: CASSRDWASTGELFF; DNA: TGTGCCAGTAGTCGGGACTGGGCTAGCACCGGGGAGCTGTTTTTT; size: -; length: 15; J: TRBJ2-2; D: -; V: TRBV19
CDR3: CASSFPGGGQPQHF; DNA: TGTGCCAGCAGCTTCCCGGGGGGCGGTCAGCCCCAGCATTTT; size: -; length: 14; J: TRBJ1-5; D: -; V: TRBV5-5
CDR3: CASSTWTGGSSPLHF; DNA: TGTGCCAGCAGCACGTGGACAGGGGGCAGTTCACCCCTCCACTTT; size: -; length: 15; J: TRBJ1-6; D: TRBD1; V: TRBV25-1
CDR3: CASSRGGGDTDTQYF; DNA: TGTGCCAGCAGCCGCGGCGGGGGCGACACAGATACGCAGTATTTT; size: once; length: 15; J: TRBJ2-3; D: -; V: TRBV11-3
CDR3: CASSDGLLGNTEAFF; DNA: TGTGCCAGCAGTGATGGGCTTCTGGGGAACACTGAAGCTTTCTTT; size: -; length: 15; J: TRBJ1-1; D: -; V: TRBV2
CDR3: CASSQRTGVEQYF; DNA: TGTGCCAGCAGCCAGCGGACAGGGGTCGAGCAGTACTTC; size: few; length: 13; J: TRBJ2-7; D: TRBD1; V: TRBV4-2
CDR3: CASSEAGGRHEQYF; DNA: TGCGCCAGCAGTGAGGCGGGGGGGCGCCACGAGCAGTACTTC; size: -; length: 14; J: TRBJ2-7; D: TRBD2; V: TRBV10-2